The rows below give T cell receptor beta chains drawn from one sample of a study of T-cell reconstitution after alpha-beta-depleted transplantation in children. From the PCR reads, TCRdb called clonotypes with MiXCR, one entry per CDR3 protein. The profile shows around 190,000 distinct CDR3 sequences, approximately 6.9% of them singletons. The sample consisted of PBMCs, taken before TCRalphabeta/CD19-depleted stem cell transplant. The receptors come from a boy aged 2-9 years with acute lymphoblastic leukemia, due to receive a stem cell transplant. CDR3s include the opening cysteine and the closing phenylalanine or tryptophan. Fields, in order: D gene, clone size, J gene, V gene, CDR3 length, CDR3 protein, CDR3 DNA. D genes are given only for firm matches. Size is stated for part of the rows, as once, few or many counts, or as a class when the clone is expanded.

D: .; size: few; J: TRBJ2-1; V: TRBV7-2; length: 16; CDR3: CASSSEGGSAYNEQFF; DNA: TGTGCCAGCAGCTCAGAGGGGGGGTCAGCCTACAATGAGCAGTTCTTC
D: TRBD2; size: few; J: TRBJ2-2; V: TRBV4-2; length: 17; CDR3: CASSQGLAGALTGELFF; DNA: TGTGCCAGCAGCCAAGGGCTAGCGGGAGCCCTCACCGGGGAGCTGTTTTTT
D: TRBD2; size: .; J: TRBJ2-1; V: TRBV9; length: 17; CDR3: CASSVSTGGTEGNEQFF; DNA: TGTGCCAGCAGCGTCTCAACCGGGGGGACCGAGGGCAATGAGCAGTTCTTC
D: .; size: many; J: TRBJ2-7; V: TRBV11-1; length: 13; CDR3: CASSFSPPYEQYF; DNA: TGTGCCAGCAGCTTCAGCCCGCCCTACGAGCAGTACTTC
D: .; size: many; J: TRBJ2-7; V: TRBV18; length: 13; CDR3: CASSPPGSYEQYF; DNA: TGTGCCAGCTCACCACCCGGCTCCTACGAGCAGTACTTC
D: TRBD1; size: many; J: TRBJ2-1; V: TRBV6-1; length: 15; CDR3: CASSGSRGNYNEQFF; DNA: TGTGCCAGCAGTGGAAGCAGGGGGAACTACAATGAGCAGTTCTTC
D: .; size: many; J: TRBJ1-1; V: TRBV10-3; length: 15; CDR3: CAISESQGVNTEAFF; DNA: TGTGCCATCAGTGAGTCCCAGGGAGTGAACACTGAAGCTTTCTTT
D: .; size: .; J: TRBJ2-5; V: TRBV5-1; length: 14; CDR3: CASRPDGPQETQYF; DNA: TGCGCCAGCAGACCAGACGGACCCCAAGAGACCCAGTACTTC
D: TRBD1; size: few; J: TRBJ1-1; V: TRBV29-1; length: 12; CDR3: CSAPSGGTEAFF; DNA: TGCAGCGCCCCCTCAGGGGGCACTGAAGCTTTCTTT
D: .; size: few; J: TRBJ1-5; V: TRBV5-5; length: 16; CDR3: CASSLAILISNQPQHF; DNA: TGTGCCAGCAGCTTGGCTATACTTATTAGCAATCAGCCCCAGCATTTT
D: TRBD1; size: few; J: TRBJ1-2; V: TRBV20-1; length: 14; CDR3: CSARQGGGGYGYTF; DNA: TGCAGTGCTCGACAGGGCGGAGGGGGCTATGGCTACACCTTC
D: .; size: many; J: TRBJ2-1; V: TRBV20-1; length: 15; CDR3: CSANHPGHPYNEQFF; DNA: TGCAGTGCTAACCATCCGGGACACCCTTACAATGAGCAGTTCTTC
D: .; size: .; J: TRBJ2-7; V: TRBV5-1; length: 15; CDR3: CASSNPGTAFLEQYF; DNA: TGCGCCAGCAGCAACCCCGGGACTGCTTTCCTCGAGCAGTACTTC
D: .; size: .; J: TRBJ2-3; V: TRBV5-1; length: 17; CDR3: CASSLAVGGPSTDTQYF; DNA: TGCGCCAGCAGCTTGGCCGTGGGGGGACCTAGCACAGATACGCAGTATTTT
D: TRBD2; size: .; J: TRBJ2-7; V: TRBV4-3; length: 16; CDR3: CASSPDASGGAYEQYF; DNA: TGCGCCAGCAGCCCGGACGCTAGCGGGGGGGCCTACGAGCAGTACTTC
D: .; size: many; J: TRBJ1-1; V: TRBV29-1; length: 12; CDR3: CSGRDGSSEAFF; DNA: TGCAGCGGACGGGACGGGAGCTCTGAAGCTTTCTTT
D: TRBD1; size: many; J: TRBJ2-7; V: TRBV28; length: 15; CDR3: CASRSSRDRAYEQYF; DNA: TGTGCCAGCAGATCAAGCCGGGACAGGGCGTACGAGCAGTACTTC
D: .; size: many; J: TRBJ2-3; V: TRBV20-1; length: 15; CDR3: CSARPLGLHTDTQYF; DNA: TGCAGTGCTAGGCCCCTCGGGTTACACACAGATACGCAGTATTTT